This T cell receptor beta chain originates from a study of regulatory T cells in long-lasting Graves disease. The CDR3 runs 13 residues. V lost 7 bases to trimming and J lost 4 bases; unmatched junction nucleotides: 2. Construction of TCR beta libraries relied on iRepertoire HTBI primers and on Arm-PCR targeting CDR3 regions. Each CDR3 protein is one row after TCRdb ran MiXCR on the multiplex PCR reads. The profile covers about 420,000 distinct CDR3 sequences, with less than 20% appearing a single time and 23% taken by the ten largest. Time point defined: newly diagnosed GD, antithyroid drugs for less than 3 months. Preparation of the TCR library used RNA extracted from PBMCs. This clonotype has ten or more counts. The same specimen was also included in a second study, on T cells in Graves' hyperthyroidism and ophthalmopathy. As reported in that work: Graves' hyperthyroidism qualified as stable when ophthalmopathy did not progress within 18 months. Ophthalmopathy and stable hyperthyroidism were separated by a 13 V-J model.

The clonotype originates from a woman aged 18 to 35 with Graves disease. The sample consisted of peripheral blood mononuclear cells (PBMCs), taken at new diagnosis, from a patient treated with antithyroid drugs. This chain joins TRBV12-3 or TRBV12-4 and TRBJ2-2; TRBD2 agrees at 8 bases. Written as DNA, the CDR3 is TGTGCCAGCAACGCGGGGGGCACCGGGGAGCTGTTTTTT. This translates into CASNAGGTGELFF.